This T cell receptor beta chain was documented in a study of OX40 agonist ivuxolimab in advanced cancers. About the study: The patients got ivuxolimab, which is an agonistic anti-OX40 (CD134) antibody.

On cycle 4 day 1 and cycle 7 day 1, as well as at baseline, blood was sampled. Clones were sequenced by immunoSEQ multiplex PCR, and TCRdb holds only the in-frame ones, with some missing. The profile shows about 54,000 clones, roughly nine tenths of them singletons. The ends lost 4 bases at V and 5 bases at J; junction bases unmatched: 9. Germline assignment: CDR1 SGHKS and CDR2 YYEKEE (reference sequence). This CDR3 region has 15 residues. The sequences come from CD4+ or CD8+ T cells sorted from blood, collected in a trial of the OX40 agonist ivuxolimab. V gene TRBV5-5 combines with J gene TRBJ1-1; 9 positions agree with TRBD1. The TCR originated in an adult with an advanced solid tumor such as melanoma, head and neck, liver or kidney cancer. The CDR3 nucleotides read TGTGCCAGCAGCGGGGGACAGGGTGTTTGGACTGAAGCTTTCTTT. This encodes CASSGGQGVWTEAFF.